This T cell receptor beta chain was sequenced in a study of shared clonotypes between healthy human individuals. General observations from the study: The sharing of 4.5% to 5% of naive CD4 clonotypes was seen across a handful of donors.

Sorted-subset replicate PCRs used approximately 180 ng of genomic DNA. This amount corresponded to approximately 30,000 T cell genomes. In the study's own analysis: ImmunoSEQ gave junction-only sequences without quality scores, so filtering differed. Method: immunoSEQ multiplex PCR; TCRdb's copy keeps in-frame clones and lacks some. The DNA gave D and trimming, while V, J and clone size come from that table. The table shows about 770,000 clones, with 72% occurring only once. Germline V gene lookup returns CDR1 SGHRS and CDR2 YFSETQ. J was trimmed by 6 bases and V by 4 bases; bases with no gene match: 15. The CDR3 has 17 residues. Points on this clone: Its target is not known.

CD45RA+ naive and CD45RA-negative memory subsets were separated from CD4+ cells. The J gene is TRBJ2-2, the V gene TRBV5-1, with 7 nucleotides matching TRBD1. The TCR comes from a woman aged 25 to 45 in good health. Source material: memory CD4+ T cells sorted from blood. Subset noted: CD45RA-negative fraction. CDR3 sequence (DNA): TGCGCCAGCAGCCCCCTGCACGAGACAGGGCAGCCCGGGGAGCTGTTTTTT. It encodes CASSPLHETGQPGELFF.